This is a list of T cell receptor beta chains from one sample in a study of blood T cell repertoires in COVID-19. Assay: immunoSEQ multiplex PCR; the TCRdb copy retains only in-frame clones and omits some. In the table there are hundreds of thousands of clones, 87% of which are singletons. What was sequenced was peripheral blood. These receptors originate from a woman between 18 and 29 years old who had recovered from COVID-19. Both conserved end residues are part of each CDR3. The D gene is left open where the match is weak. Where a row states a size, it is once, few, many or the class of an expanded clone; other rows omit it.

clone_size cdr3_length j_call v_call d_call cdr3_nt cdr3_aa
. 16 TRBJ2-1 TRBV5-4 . TGTGCCAGCAGCTTGGTGAGTAGCGGCTCTTCCAATGAGCAGTTCTTC CASSLVSSGSSNEQFF
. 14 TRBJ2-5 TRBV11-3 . TGTGCCAGCAGCTTGACTAGCAGGGGAGAGACCCAGTACTTC CASSLTSRGETQYF
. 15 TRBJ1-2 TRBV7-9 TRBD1 TGTGCCAGCAGCGATGGGACAGGGGGGGCCTATGGCTACACCTTC CASSDGTGGAYGYTF
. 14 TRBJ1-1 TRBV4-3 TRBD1 TGCGCCAGCAGCCCTGGGACAGGGGTCACTGAAGCTTTCTTT CASSPGTGVTEAFF
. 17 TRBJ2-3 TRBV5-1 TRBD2 TGCGCCAGCAGCCGCACGGGACTAGCGTTCTACACAGATACGCAGTATTTT CASSRTGLAFYTDTQYF
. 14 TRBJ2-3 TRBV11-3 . TGTGCCAGCAGGGGAAGGGGGAGAAGAGATACGCAGTATTTT CASRGRGRRDTQYF
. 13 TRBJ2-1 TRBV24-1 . TGTGCCACCAGTGATTCAGGTCGCAATGAGCAGTTCTTC CATSDSGRNEQFF
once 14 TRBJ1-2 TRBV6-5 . TGTGCCAGCAGGGGGACTGCTAGACTCTATGGCTACACCTTC CASRGTARLYGYTF
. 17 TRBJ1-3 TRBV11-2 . TGTGCCAGCAGCTCAGAATTAATCGGTGGCGGTGGAAACACCATATATTTT CASSSELIGGGGNTIYF
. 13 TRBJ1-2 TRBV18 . TGTGCCAGCTCCTACGACAGGAACTATGGCTACACCTTC CASSYDRNYGYTF